These 23 T cell receptor beta chains originate from one sample sequenced in a study of technical replicates of blood from a few donors. Assay: immunoSEQ multiplex PCR; the TCRdb copy retains only in-frame clones and omits some. Of around 98,000 clones listed, approximately 94% are singletons. Sequencing used T cells isolated from PBMCs. These TCRs come from a human donor in good health.

The chain links TRBV5-4 to TRBJ2-7, with TRBD2 matching over 12 bases. In germline, CDR1 is SGHNT, CDR2 YYREEE (reference sequence). The CDR3 has 15 residues. The J segment lost 9 bases and the V segment lost 4 bases, leaving 11 bases of the junction unmatched. CDR3: CASSPGLAGTLGQYF. The CDR3 coding sequence is TGTGCCAGCAGCCCAGGACTAGCGGGGACACTCGGGCAGTACTTC.

The DNA of the CDR3 is TGTGCTAGTGGTTTGGTACGCTCGGCAGGCACTGAAGCTTTCTTT. It encodes CASGLVRSAGTEAFF. The chain joins TRBV12-5 to TRBJ1-1, with D hard to call. V shed 0 bases and J shed 4 bases, with 12 bases lying between them. This CDR3 has 15 amino acids. CDR1 is LGHNT, CDR2 FRNRAP, per germline.

This sequence joins TRBV2 and TRBJ1-3; D unclear. CDR1 SNHLY and CDR2 FYNNEI come from the germline V gene. The V and J ends lost 1 base and 2 bases respectively, with 12 bases between them. CDR3 length: 16 residues. DNA for the CDR3: TGTGCCAGCAGTGAAGGTATGGCACCCACTGGAAACACCATATATTTT. Translated: CASSEGMAPTGNTIYF.

This clone was recorded once. The V gene is TRBV5-6, the J gene TRBJ2-3, with D possibly matching TRBD2 (7 bases). This CDR3 is built from 17 residues. Germline CDR1 and CDR2: SGHDT and YYEEEE. Deletions cut 4 bases from V and 5 bases from J, with 23 bases between. CDR3 region: CASSRGPGRAREDTQYF. DNA for the CDR3: TGTGCCAGCAGCCGGGGGCCGGGGAGGGCCCGGGAAGATACGCAGTATTTT.

The V call is TRBV29-1, the J call TRBJ2-1; D not certain. CDR1 is SQVTM, CDR2 ANQGSEA, per germline. This CDR3 is built from 14 residues. Trimming took 4 bases from V and 0 from J, leaving 10 bases between them. CDR3 bases: TGCAGCGTTGTAGCTCCACCCTCCTACAATGAGCAGTTCTTC. Translated, it gives CSVVAPPSYNEQFF.

This clone was detected once. This chain links TRBV5-4 with TRBJ2-5, with 10 bases that match TRBD2. CDR1 and CDR2 (germline): SGHNT, YYREEE (reference sequence). V shed 0 bases and J 4 bases; nucleotides not matched to a gene: 6. The CDR3 has 16 amino acids. The chain's CDR3 is CASSLGSGRQGETQYF. In DNA form, the CDR3 reads TGTGCCAGCAGCTTGGGTAGCGGGAGGCAGGGAGAGACCCAGTACTTC.

CDR3 sequence: CASSFGDYQPQHF. The DNA for the CDR3 is TGTGCCAGCAGCTTCGGGGATTATCAGCCCCAGCATTTT. The gene calls are TRBV5-5 and TRBJ1-5; D not resolved. The CDR3 has 13 amino acids. Trimming removed 2 bases at V and 5 bases at J, with 8 bases between. The germline CDR1 and CDR2 sequences are SGHKS and YYEKEE (reference sequence).

This clone appeared a single time. The chain combines TRBV5-8 with TRBJ2-2, with 13 bases fitting TRBD2. This CDR3 is 17 amino acids long. Per germline, CDR1 SGHTS and CDR2 YDEGEE. J gave up 4 bases and V 0 bases, and 3 bases lay outside the gene matches. The CDR3 region is CASSLGLAGGPTGELFF. CDR3 DNA: TGTGCCAGCAGCTTGGGACTAGCGGGGGGCCCCACCGGGGAGCTGTTTTTT.

Here the CDR3 DNA reads TGTGCCAGCACCAAATATGAACAGGGAACCTACAATGAGCAGTTCTTC. Its translation is CASTKYEQGTYNEQFF. The chain couples TRBV7-9 to TRBJ2-1; D might be TRBD1 (6 bases). This CDR3 spans 16 amino acids. The V end lost 7 bases, the J end lost 2 bases, and 18 bases lay between the germline ends. The germline gives CDR1 SEHNR, CDR2 FQNEAQ (reference sequence).

The chain employs TRBV7-9 and TRBJ2-5; D perhaps matches TRBD2 (6 bases). Trimming took 3 bases from V and 5 from J, leaving 10 bases between them. The CDR3 length is 13 residues. Germline lookup yields CDR1 SEHNR and CDR2 FQNEAQ (reference sequence). This chain's CDR3 is CASSFWGEETQYF. The CDR3 DNA is TGTGCCAGCAGCTTCTGGGGGGAGGAGACCCAGTACTTC.

This chain uses TRBV5-1 with TRBJ2-6, with D perhaps TRBD2 (6 bases). The V gene's germline CDR1 is SGHRS and CDR2 YFSETQ. This CDR3 comprises 15 residues. The ends were cut back, 7 bases at V and 0 bases at J, with 11 bases in the middle. As DNA, the CDR3 is TGCGCCAGCCGCACGGGGGTCTCTGGGGCCAACGTCCTGACTTTC. Its translation is CASRTGVSGANVLTF.

This sequence joins TRBV5-4 and TRBJ2-5; D may be TRBD2 (5 bases). The V gene lost 3 bases and the J gene lost 4 bases, with 19 bases spanning the gap. CDR1 SGHNT and CDR2 YYREEE come from the germline V gene (reference sequence). This CDR3 region has 16 residues. In DNA, the CDR3 is TGTGCCAGCAGCTGGGGAGTTGGGAGCGGACGAGAGACCCAGTACTTC. Protein: CASSWGVGSGRETQYF. The complete variable domain, with remaining parts taken from reference TRBV5-4 and TRBJ2-5, reads ETGVTQSPTHLIKTRGQQVTLRCSSQSGHNTVSWYQQALGQGPQFIFQYYREEENGRGNFPPRFSGLQFPNYSSELNVNALELDDSALYLCASSWGVGSGRETQYFGPGTRLLVL.

This clone was seen just once. The chain has TRBV6-5 and TRBJ1-5; D unclear. Germline lookup yields CDR1 MNHEY and CDR2 SVGAGI. This CDR3 is built from 13 residues. Trimming cost V 5 bases and J 5 bases, with 10 bases left between them. The CDR3 loop reads CASSETGYQPQHF. In nucleotides, the CDR3 is TGTGCCAGCAGTGAAACGGGTTATCAGCCCCAGCATTTT.

The chain employs TRBV4-2 and TRBJ2-5; no definite D call. The length of the CDR3 is 14 residues. Trimming pared 1 base from V and 1 base from J, leaving 7 bases between. Germline assignment: CDR1 LGHNA and CDR2 YNFKEQ. DNA of the CDR3: TGTGCCAGCAGCCAAGCAGCGTTCCAAGAGACCCAGTACTTC. It specifies CASSQAAFQETQYF.

This clone occurred once. V and J are TRBV15 and TRBJ2-2, with D possibly matching TRBD1 (6 bases). The V gene's germline CDR1 is LNHNV and CDR2 YYDKDF (reference sequence). Trimming stripped 8 bases from V and 8 bases from J, with 18 bases between. The CDR3 has 14 residues. CDR3 in amino acids: CATGTGTKRGELFF. In DNA, the CDR3 is TGTGCCACCGGAACCGGGACAAAAAGGGGGGAGCTGTTTTTT.

The chain uses TRBV5-1 and TRBJ2-3; 11 bases line up with TRBD2. The CDR3 length is 17 residues. The trim removed 0 bases at V and 3 bases at J, leaving 6 bases unmatched. Germline V gene sequence: CDR1 SGHRS, CDR2 YFSETQ. The CDR3 DNA reads TGCGCCAGCAGCTTGGCTCTAGCGGGGGGCGCGACAGATACGCAGTATTTT. It yields the protein CASSLALAGGATDTQYF.

J is TRBJ2-5 and V is TRBV7-9, with TRBD2 matching over 14 bases. There are 17 residues in the CDR3. After removal of 5 bases from V and 5 bases from J, the junction contained 10 bases not matched to a gene. The germline CDR1 and CDR2 sequences are SEHNR and FQNEAQ (reference sequence). The CDR3 reads CASSPGTSGSREETQYF. CDR3 in DNA: TGTGCCAGCAGCCCTGGGACTAGCGGGAGTCGGGAGGAGACCCAGTACTTC.

The rearrangement links TRBV9 to TRBJ1-2; TRBD1 matches 9 bases. V was pared by 3 bases and J by 4 bases, with 1 base of the junction left unmatched. This CDR3 comprises 13 residues. Germline V gene data show CDR1 as SGDLS and CDR2 as YYNGEE. The CDR3 spells CASSEGQGYGYTF. CDR3 nucleotide sequence: TGTGCCAGCAGCGAGGGACAGGGCTATGGCTACACCTTC. Based on the CDR3 plus reference TRBV9 and TRBJ1-2, the full variable domain is DSGVTQTPKHLITATGQRVTLRCSPRSGDLSVYWYQQSLDQGLQFLIQYYNGEERAKGNILERFSAQQFPDLHSELNLSSLELGDSALYFCASSEGQGYGYTFGSGTRLTVV.

This clone has a single count. V and J are TRBV7-2 and TRBJ2-1; a possible D gene is TRBD2 (6 bases). Trimming shortened V by 5 bases and J by 0 bases, and 11 bases separated the two germline ends. Germline loops: CDR1 SGHTA, CDR2 FQGNSA. This CDR3 contains 15 residues. CDR3 coding DNA: TGTGCCAGCAGCGCGGAGGGTGCCTCCTACAATGAGCAGTTCTTC. This codes for CASSAEGASYNEQFF.

The chain uses TRBV7-9 and TRBJ1-5; TRBD1 aligns across 7 bases. Per germline, CDR1 SEHNR and CDR2 FQNEAQ (reference sequence). This CDR3 comprises 15 residues. The V gene end was trimmed by 5 bases and the J gene end by 5 bases; junction bases not matched to a gene: 9. CDR3 sequence: CASSRSRDSDQPQHF. Written as DNA, the CDR3 is TGTGCCAGCAGCCGTTCCCGGGACAGTGATCAGCCCCAGCATTTT.

The chain couples TRBV7-2 to TRBJ1-2; TRBD1 agrees at 9 bases. The CDR3 has 15 residues. CDR1 is SGHTA, CDR2 FQGNSA, per germline. Germline trimming cut 2 bases from V and 8 bases from J; bases unmatched to any gene: 9. The DNA of the CDR3 is TGTGCCAGCAGCTTAAATCCAGGACAGGGGATGGGCTACACCTTC. Translating it yields CASSLNPGQGMGYTF.

The chain combines TRBV4-1 with TRBJ1-5; TRBD1 matches at 10 bases. This CDR3 spans 19 amino acids. The V segment lost 3 bases and the J segment 5 bases; nucleotides outside the gene matches: 16. Per germline, CDR1 MGHRA and CDR2 YSYEKL. The chain's CDR3 is CASSHTRDRGVRGDQPQHF. CDR3 coding DNA: TGCGCCAGCAGCCACACCCGGGACAGGGGAGTACGGGGGGATCAGCCCCAGCATTTT.

The chain joins TRBV10-3 to TRBJ1-2, with D hard to call. The V end was cut by 6 bases, the J end by 2 bases, with 13 bases between. The CDR3 totals 14 residues. Looked up from germline, CDR1 is ENHRY and CDR2 is SYGVKD. The CDR3 region has the DNA TGTGCCATCAGGGCCACCCAAAAGAACTATGGCTACACCTTC. Its protein product is CAIRATQKNYGYTF.